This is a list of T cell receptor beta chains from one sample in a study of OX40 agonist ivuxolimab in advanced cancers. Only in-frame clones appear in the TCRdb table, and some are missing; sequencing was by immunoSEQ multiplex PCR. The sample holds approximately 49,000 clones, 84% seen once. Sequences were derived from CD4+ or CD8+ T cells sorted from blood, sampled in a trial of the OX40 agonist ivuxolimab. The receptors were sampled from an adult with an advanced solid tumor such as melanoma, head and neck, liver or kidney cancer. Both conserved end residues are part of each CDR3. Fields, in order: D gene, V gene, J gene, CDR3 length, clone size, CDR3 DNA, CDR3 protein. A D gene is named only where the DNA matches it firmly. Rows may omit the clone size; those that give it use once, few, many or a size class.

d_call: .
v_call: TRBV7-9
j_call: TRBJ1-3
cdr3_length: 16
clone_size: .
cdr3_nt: TGTGCCAGCAGCTTTGACAACCGGAACTCTGGAAACACCATATATTTT
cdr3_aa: CASSFDNRNSGNTIYF

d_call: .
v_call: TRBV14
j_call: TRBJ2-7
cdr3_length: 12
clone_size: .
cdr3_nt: TGTGCCAGCAGCGGTACGGGACGCGAGCAGTACTTC
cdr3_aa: CASSGTGREQYF

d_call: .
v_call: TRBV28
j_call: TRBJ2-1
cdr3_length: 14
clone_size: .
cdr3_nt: TGTGCCACAGCCCCCGGGGGCCTCTACAATGAGCAGTTCTTC
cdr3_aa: CATAPGGLYNEQFF

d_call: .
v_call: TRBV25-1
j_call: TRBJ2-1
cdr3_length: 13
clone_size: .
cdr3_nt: TGTGCCAGCAGTGAACCGGGTCGCAATGAGCAGTTCTTC
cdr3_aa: CASSEPGRNEQFF

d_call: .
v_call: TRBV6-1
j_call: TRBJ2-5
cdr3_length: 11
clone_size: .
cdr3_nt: TGTGCCAGCGGTCTTGGGGAGACCCAGTACTTC
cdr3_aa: CASGLGETQYF

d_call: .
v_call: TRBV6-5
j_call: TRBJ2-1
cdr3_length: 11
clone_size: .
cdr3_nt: TGTGCCAGCAGTGCCCTCAATGAGCAGTTCTTC
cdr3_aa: CASSALNEQFF

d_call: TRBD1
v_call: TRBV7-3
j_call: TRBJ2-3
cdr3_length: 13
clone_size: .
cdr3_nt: TGTGCCAGCAGCTTACAGGGGGCAGATACGCAGTATTTT
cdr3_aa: CASSLQGADTQYF

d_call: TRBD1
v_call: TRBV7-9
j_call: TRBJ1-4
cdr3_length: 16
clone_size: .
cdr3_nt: TGTGCCAGCAGCCGGGTCGGGACAGGGACTAATGAAAAACTGTTTTTT
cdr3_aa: CASSRVGTGTNEKLFF

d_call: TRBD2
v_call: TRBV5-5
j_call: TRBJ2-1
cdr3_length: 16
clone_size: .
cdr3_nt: TGTGCCAGCAGCTTGTATACGCGGGGGTCCAACAATGAGCAGTTCTTC
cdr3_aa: CASSLYTRGSNNEQFF

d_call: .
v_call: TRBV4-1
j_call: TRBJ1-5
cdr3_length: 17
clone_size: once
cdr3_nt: TGCGCCAGCAGCCAAGTCTGGGACACTTATAGCAATCAGCCCCAGCATTTT
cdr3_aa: CASSQVWDTYSNQPQHF

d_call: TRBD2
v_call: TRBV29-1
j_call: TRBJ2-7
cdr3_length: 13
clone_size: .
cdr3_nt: TGCAGCGTTTGGGGGACTAGCTCCTACGAGCAGTACTTC
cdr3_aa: CSVWGTSSYEQYF

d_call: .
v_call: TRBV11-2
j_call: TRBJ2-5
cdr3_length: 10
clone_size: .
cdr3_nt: TGTGCCAGCAGCGAAGAGACCCAGTACTTC
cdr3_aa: CASSEETQYF

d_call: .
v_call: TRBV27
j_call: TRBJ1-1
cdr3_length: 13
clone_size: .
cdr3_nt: TGTGCCAGCAGTCCGACCGTAGACAGGCAAGCTTTCTTT
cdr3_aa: CASSPTVDRQAFF

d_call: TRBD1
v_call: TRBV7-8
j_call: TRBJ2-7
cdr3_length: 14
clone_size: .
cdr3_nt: TGTGCCAGCAGCTTAGGGACAGGGTTGTACGAGCAGTACTTC
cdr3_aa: CASSLGTGLYEQYF

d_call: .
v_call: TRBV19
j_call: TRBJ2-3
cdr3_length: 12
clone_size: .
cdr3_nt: TGTGCCAGTAGTAGAGCTGCAGATACGCAGTATTTT
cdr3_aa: CASSRAADTQYF

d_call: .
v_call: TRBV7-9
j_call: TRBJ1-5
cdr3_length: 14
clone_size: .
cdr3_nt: TGTGCCAGCAGCCGGGGACTCCCAAATCAGCCCCAGCATTTT
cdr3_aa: CASSRGLPNQPQHF

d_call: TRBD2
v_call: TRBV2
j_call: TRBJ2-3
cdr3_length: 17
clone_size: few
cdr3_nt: TGTGCCAGCAGATCGGGACTAGCGGGGGGGAGCACAGATACGCAGTATTTT
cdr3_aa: CASRSGLAGGSTDTQYF

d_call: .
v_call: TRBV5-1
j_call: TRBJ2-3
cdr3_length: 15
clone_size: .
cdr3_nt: TGCGCCAGCAGCTTGGAGGGGGGGAGCGCAGATACGCAGTATTTT
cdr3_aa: CASSLEGGSADTQYF

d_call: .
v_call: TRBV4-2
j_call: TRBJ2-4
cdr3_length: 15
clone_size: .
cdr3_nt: TGTGCCAGCAGCCTAGCGGCCTCCCAAAAGGGGATTCAGTACTTC
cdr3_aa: CASSLAASQKGIQYF

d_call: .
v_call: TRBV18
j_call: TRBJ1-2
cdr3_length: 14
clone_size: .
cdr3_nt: TGTGCCAGCTCACCATTGGGCCAAAACTATGGCTACACCTTC
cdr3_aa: CASSPLGQNYGYTF

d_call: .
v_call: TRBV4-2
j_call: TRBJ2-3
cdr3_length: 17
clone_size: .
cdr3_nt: TGTGCCAGCAGCCAAGAATCTCCAGGGTCCGGCACAGATACGCAGTATTTT
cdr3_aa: CASSQESPGSGTDTQYF

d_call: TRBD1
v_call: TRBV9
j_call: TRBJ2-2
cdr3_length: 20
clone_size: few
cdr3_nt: TGTGCCAGCAGCGTAGGAAGGGGACAGACCAGCAGCGCAACCACCGGGGAGCTGTTTTTT
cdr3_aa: CASSVGRGQTSSATTGELFF

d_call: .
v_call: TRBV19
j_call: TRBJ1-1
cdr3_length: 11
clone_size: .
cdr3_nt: TGTGCCAGTACGAGGAACACTGAAGCTTTCTTT
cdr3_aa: CASTRNTEAFF

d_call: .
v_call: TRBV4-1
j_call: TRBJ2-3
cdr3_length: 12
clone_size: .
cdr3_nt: TGCGCCAGCAGCCAAGTAGCAGGAAGGCAGTATTTT
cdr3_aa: CASSQVAGRQYF

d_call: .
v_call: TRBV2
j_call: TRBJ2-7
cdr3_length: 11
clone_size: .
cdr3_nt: TGTGCCAGCACTCGAGGGCGCGAGCAGTACTTC
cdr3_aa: CASTRGREQYF

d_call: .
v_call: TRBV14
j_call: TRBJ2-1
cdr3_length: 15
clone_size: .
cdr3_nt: TGTGCCAGCAGCCAATGGGGTGAGAGTTTCAATGAGCAGTTCTTC
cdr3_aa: CASSQWGESFNEQFF

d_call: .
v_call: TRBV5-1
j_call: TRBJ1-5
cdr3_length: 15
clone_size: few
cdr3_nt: TGCGCCAGCAGCTTGGGACAGATTAGCAATCAGCCCCAGCATTTT
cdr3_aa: CASSLGQISNQPQHF

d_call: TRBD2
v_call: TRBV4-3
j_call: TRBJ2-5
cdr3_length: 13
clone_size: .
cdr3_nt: TGCGCCAGCAGCGAGGGACTAGCCGAGACCCAGTACTTC
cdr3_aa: CASSEGLAETQYF

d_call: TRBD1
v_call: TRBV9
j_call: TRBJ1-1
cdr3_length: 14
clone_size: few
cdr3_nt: TGTGCCAGCAGCGTAGCGAGGGGGCAGACTGAAGCTTTCTTT
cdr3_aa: CASSVARGQTEAFF

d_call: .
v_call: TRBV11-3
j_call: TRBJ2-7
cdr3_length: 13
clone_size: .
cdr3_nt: TGTGCCAGCTCCGGAAGGGGTTCCTACGAGCAGTACTTC
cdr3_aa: CASSGRGSYEQYF

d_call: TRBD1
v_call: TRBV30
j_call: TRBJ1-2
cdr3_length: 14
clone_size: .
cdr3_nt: TGTGCCTGGGCCGGGACAGGGGGCTTCTATGGCTACACCTTC
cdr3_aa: CAWAGTGGFYGYTF

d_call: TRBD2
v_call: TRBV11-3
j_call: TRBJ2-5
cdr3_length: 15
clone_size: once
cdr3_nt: TGTGCCAGCAGCTTAGGAGGGACTAGCGGGGAGACCCAGTACTTC
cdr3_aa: CASSLGGTSGETQYF

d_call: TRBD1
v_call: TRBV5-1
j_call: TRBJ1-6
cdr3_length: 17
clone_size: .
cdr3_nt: TGCGCCAGCAGCCCCGGACAGGGGGCGGGGTATAATTCACCCCTCCACTTT
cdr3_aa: CASSPGQGAGYNSPLHF

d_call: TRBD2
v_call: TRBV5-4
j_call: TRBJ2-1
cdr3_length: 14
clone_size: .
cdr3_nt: TGTGCCAGCAGCCGGAAACAAGCGTGGGAGGGCGAGTTCTTC
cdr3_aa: CASSRKQAWEGEFF

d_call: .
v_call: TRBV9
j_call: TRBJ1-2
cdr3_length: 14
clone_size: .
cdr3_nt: TGTGCCAGCAGCGAGGGGACGACTAACTATGGCTACACCTTC
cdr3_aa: CASSEGTTNYGYTF

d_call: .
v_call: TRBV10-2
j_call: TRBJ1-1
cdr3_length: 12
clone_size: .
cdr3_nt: TGCGCCAGCAGTGACCAGAGCACTGAAGCTTTCTTT
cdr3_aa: CASSDQSTEAFF

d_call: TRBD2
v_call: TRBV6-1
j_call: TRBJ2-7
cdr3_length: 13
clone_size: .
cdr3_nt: TGTGCCAGCAGTAGGACTAGTCTCTACGAGCAGTACTTC
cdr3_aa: CASSRTSLYEQYF

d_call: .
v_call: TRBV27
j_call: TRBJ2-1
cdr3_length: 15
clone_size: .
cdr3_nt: TGTGCCAGCAGTTCGACGACAAGCTCCTACAATGAGCAGTTCTTC
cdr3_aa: CASSSTTSSYNEQFF

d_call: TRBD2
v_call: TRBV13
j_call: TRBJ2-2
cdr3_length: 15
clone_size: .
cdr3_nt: TGTGCCAGCAGGCCTACTAGCGGGGTTACCGGGGAGCTGTTTTTT
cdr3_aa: CASRPTSGVTGELFF

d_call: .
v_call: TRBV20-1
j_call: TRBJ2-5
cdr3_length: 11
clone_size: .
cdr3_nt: TGCAGTGCTATGGAACAAGAGACCCAGTACTTC
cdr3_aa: CSAMEQETQYF

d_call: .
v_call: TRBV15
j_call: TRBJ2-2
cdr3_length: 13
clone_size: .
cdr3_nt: TGTGCCACCAGCAGGGCAAGAACCGGGGAGCTGTTTTTT
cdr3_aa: CATSRARTGELFF

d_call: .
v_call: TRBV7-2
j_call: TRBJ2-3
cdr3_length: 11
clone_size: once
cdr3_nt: TGTGCCAGCAGCCTCACAGATACGCAGTATTTT
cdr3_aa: CASSLTDTQYF

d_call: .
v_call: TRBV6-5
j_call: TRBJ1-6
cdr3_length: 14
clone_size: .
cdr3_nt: TGTGCCAGCAGAGGGGACGGTTCCCTCGCACCCCTCCACTTT
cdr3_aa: CASRGDGSLAPLHF

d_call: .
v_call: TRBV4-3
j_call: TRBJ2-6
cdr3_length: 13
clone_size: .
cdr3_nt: TGCGCCAGCAGCCAAGCTGGGGCCAACGTCCTGACTTTC
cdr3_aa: CASSQAGANVLTF

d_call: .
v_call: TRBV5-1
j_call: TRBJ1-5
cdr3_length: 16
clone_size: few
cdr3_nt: TGCGCCAGCAGCTCCCAAGCGGGGGTTGGCAATCAGCCCCAGCATTTT
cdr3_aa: CASSSQAGVGNQPQHF

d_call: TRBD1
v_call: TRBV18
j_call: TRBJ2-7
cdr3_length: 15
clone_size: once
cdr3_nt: TGTGCCAGCTCGTCGACAGGGCAACTATCCTACGAGCAGTACTTC
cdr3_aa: CASSSTGQLSYEQYF

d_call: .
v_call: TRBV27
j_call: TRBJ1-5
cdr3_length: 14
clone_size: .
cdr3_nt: TGTGCCAGCAGGTCCCCCTCCGGGATGGAGCCCCAGCATTTT
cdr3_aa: CASRSPSGMEPQHF

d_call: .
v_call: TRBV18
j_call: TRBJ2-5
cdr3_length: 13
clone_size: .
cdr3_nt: TGTGCCAGCTCTCCTACAGGAGGGGAGACCCAGTACTTC
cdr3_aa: CASSPTGGETQYF

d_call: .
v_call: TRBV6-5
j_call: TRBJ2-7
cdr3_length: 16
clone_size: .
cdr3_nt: TGTGCCAGCAGTTACTCGAGGGGGGCTCTAAACTACGAGCAGTACTTC
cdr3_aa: CASSYSRGALNYEQYF

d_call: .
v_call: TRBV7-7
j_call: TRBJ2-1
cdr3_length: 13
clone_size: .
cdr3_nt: TGTGCTAGCAGCTTGGGGGTGGGGCTTGAGCAGTTCTTC
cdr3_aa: CASSLGVGLEQFF

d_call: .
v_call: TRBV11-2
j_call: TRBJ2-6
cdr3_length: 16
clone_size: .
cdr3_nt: TGTGCCAGCAGCTTAGTACGTATCTCTGGGGCCAACGTCCTGACTTTC
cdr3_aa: CASSLVRISGANVLTF